In this sample, the clone carrying this T cell receptor beta chain turned up a few times. What it binds is not known. This sample was included in a study of CD8+ T cells in alopecia areata. Findings and limits, study-wide: Significant decreases in scalp clonality and expanded CD8+ clones followed tofacitinib treatment. Many expanded lesional clones persisted during tofacitinib (in both scalp and blood). Lesional scalp displayed greater clonality than normal scalp, most notably in alopecia totalis/universalis.

Once RNA had been extracted, it was reverse transcribed into cDNA to act as the sequencing template. Profiled with immunoSEQ multiplex PCR; TCRdb holds only in-frame clones, not every one. The sample consists of 95,000 to 120,000 clones, less than 60% of them appearing once. Indicated treatment: oral pan-JAK inhibitor, 5-10 mg twice daily. Both peripheral blood and punch biopsies of lesional scalp skin were obtained from patients who had alopecia areata. This CDR3 has 13 residues. CDR1 is GTSNPN and CDR2 is SVGIG in the germline V gene (reference sequence). V lost 1 base and J lost 1, with 6 bases in between.

This receptor was identified in a human donor with alopecia areata. Material: CD4+ T cells sorted from blood, obtained at week 24, from a patient treated with tofacitinib. The genes are TRBV30 and TRBJ2-3; weak D call: TRBD2 (5 bases). The CDR3 DNA sequence: TGTGCCTGGAGTGGTAGCGGCACAGATACGCAGTATTTT. Translating it yields CAWSGSGTDTQYF.